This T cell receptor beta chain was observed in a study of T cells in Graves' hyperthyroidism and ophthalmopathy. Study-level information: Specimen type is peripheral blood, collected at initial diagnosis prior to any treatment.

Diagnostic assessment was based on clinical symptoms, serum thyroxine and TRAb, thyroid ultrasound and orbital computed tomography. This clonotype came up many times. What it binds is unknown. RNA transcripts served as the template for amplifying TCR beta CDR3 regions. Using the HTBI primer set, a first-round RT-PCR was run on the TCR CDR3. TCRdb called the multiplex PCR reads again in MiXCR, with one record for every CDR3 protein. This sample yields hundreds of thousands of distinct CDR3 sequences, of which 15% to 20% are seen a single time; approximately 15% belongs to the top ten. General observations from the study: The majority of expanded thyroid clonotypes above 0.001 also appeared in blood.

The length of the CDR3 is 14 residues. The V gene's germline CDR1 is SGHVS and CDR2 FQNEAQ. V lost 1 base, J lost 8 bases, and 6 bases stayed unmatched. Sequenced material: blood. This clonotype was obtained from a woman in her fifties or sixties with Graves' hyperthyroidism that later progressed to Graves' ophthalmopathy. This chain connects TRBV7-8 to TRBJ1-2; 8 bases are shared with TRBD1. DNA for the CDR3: TGTGCCAGCAGCTTAGGACAGGGGAGGGGAGGCTACACCTTC. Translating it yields CASSLGQGRGGYTF.